This T cell receptor beta chain emerged from a study of breast tumors, draining lymph nodes, adjacent tissues. Concerning this clonotype: Its specificity is unknown.

TCRdb called the multiplex PCR reads again in MiXCR, with one record for every CDR3 protein. The sample records 90,000 to 120,000 distinct CDR3 sequences, over 20% being singletons. The length of the CDR3 is 16 residues. CDR1 is WNHNN and CDR2 is SYGVQD in the germline V gene (reference sequence). General study results and limits: Tumor repertoires ranked between lymph nodes and nontumor tissue in diversity, with V and J gene preferences. Data only fit, rather than demonstrated, lymph node origin of most tumor T cells.

Samples came from axillary lymph nodes draining the breast cancer. The source is a female donor with breast cancer. Some clones in this sample may be carry-over from other donors' samples. The specimen was axillary lymph node tissue. The chain combines TRBV10-1 with TRBJ2-7; possibly TRBD2 for D (6 bases). For the CDR3, the DNA is TGCGCGAGAGACGCAGGACTACCGGTGAAGGTGTACGAGCAGTACTTC. Its translation is CARDAGLPVKVYEQYF.